The 16 T cell receptor beta chains given below trace back to one sample, sequenced in a study of metastatic and nonmetastatic thyroid tumors. Each patient went into thyroid surgery without having received any treatment. MiXCR was used by TCRdb to re-call the PCR reads. Of roughly 46,000 clones in the sample, about 22% were seen once. Input material: blood. All receptors derive from a male donor with papillary thyroid cancer or a benign thyroid nodule (not recorded which). Some clones in this sample may be carry-over from other donors' samples.

The genes are TRBV30 and TRBJ1-2, with D uncertain. Looked up from germline, CDR1 is GTSNPN and CDR2 is SVGIG (reference sequence). CDR3 length: 12 amino acids. The ends were cut back, 3 bases at V and 10 bases at J, with 15 bases in the middle. CDR3 sequence: CAWSHPGGSYTF. The CDR3 nucleotides are TGTGCCTGGAGCCATCCAGGTGGCTCCTACACCTTC.

As for this clone: Germline is not matched at one junction end, which may reflect a read error. This chain links TRBV6-1 with TRBJ2-7, with D perhaps assigned TRBD1 or TRBD2 (5 bases each). There are 16 residues in the CDR3. The V gene's germline CDR1 is MNHNS and CDR2 SASEGT. CDR3 sequence reads: CAGRDVQASYTYEQYF. The DNA of the CDR3 is TGTGCCGGCAGGGACGTACAGGCCTCTTATACCTACGAGCAGTACTTC.

This rearrangement joins TRBV19 to TRBJ1-4; D gene ambiguous. CDR3 size: 16 residues. V was cut by 3 bases and J by 6 bases, with 17 bases left in between. Germline V gives CDR1 LNHDA, CDR2 SQIVND (reference sequence). The CDR3 reads CASSIIMRGVYEKLFF. The CDR3 region has the DNA TGTGCCAGTAGTATCATCATGCGTGGTGTATATGAAAAACTGTTTTTT.

This clone is a singleton in its sample. The chain recombines TRBV20-1 with TRBJ2-1, with 10 bases identical to TRBD1. This CDR3 region has 17 residues. CDR1 and CDR2 (germline): DFQATT, SNEGSKA (reference sequence). The ends lost 5 bases at V and 5 bases at J; junction bases unmatched: 15. CDR3 DNA: TGCAGTGCTTCTCTCCTTGGGACAGGGGCCCGTAACAATGAGCAGTTCTTC. It yields the protein CSASLLGTGARNNEQFF.

Ten or more counts support this clone. This rearrangement joins TRBV19 to TRBJ2-3; D tentatively fits TRBD1 or TRBD2 (5 bases each). Germline loops: CDR1 LNHDA, CDR2 SQIVND (reference sequence). CDR3 length equals 12 residues. The V and J ends lost 7 bases and 4 bases respectively, with 9 bases between them. The CDR3 loop is CASNLGADTQYF. The CDR3 coding sequence is TGTGCCAGTAATTTGGGGGCAGATACGCAGTATTTT.

V is TRBV11-2 and J is TRBJ2-7, with D perhaps TRBD2 (5 bases). This CDR3 is 13 amino acids long. Germline V gene data show CDR1 as SGHAT and CDR2 as FQNNGV. V was trimmed by 0 bases and J by 4 bases, leaving 7 bases between them. The CDR3 protein is CASSLDPGYEQYF. The CDR3, as DNA: TGTGCCAGCAGCTTAGATCCGGGATACGAGCAGTACTTC.

This clone appeared once. CDR3 protein: CASSQHQGREGGNTIYF. The CDR3 DNA follows: TGTGCCAGCAGCCAACATCAGGGGCGGGAAGGTGGAAACACCATATATTTT. The J gene is TRBJ1-3, the V gene TRBV4-2, with D perhaps matching TRBD1 (6 bases). CDR3 size: 17 residues. Germline V gives CDR1 LGHNA, CDR2 YNFKEQ. The V end was cut by 2 bases, the J end by 3 bases, with 17 bases between.

The chain carries TRBV20-1 and TRBJ2-7; the D gene is possibly TRBD2 (6 bases). Trimming pared 0 bases from V and 6 bases from J, leaving 15 bases between. The CDR3 has 14 residues. Germline CDR1 reads DFQATT; CDR2 reads SNEGSKA (reference sequence). The CDR3 region is CSARDWRGVGEQYF. The CDR3 DNA sequence: TGCAGTGCTAGAGATTGGAGGGGAGTGGGCGAGCAGTACTTC.

This clone was seen many times. CDR3 loop: CSARAAGEVGETQYF. The CDR3 DNA is TGCAGTGCTAGAGCTGCGGGAGAGGTCGGAGAGACCCAGTACTTC. This chain connects TRBV20-1 to TRBJ2-5; 7 bases align to TRBD2. V lost 1 base, J lost 4 bases, and 9 bases stayed unmatched. Germline V gives CDR1 DFQATT, CDR2 SNEGSKA (reference sequence). The CDR3 totals 15 residues.

The sample holds many counts of this clone. The rearrangement joins TRBV24-1 to TRBJ2-1; D not certain. Germline loops: CDR1 KGHDR, CDR2 SFDVKD. This CDR3 spans 10 amino acids. Trimming left V 8 bases short and J 7 bases short, with 5 bases between. CDR3 DNA: TGTGCCACCAACCGGAATGAGCAGTTCTTC. Its protein product is CATNRNEQFF.

Ten or more counts support this clone. The V call is TRBV5-1, the J call TRBJ1-2; perhaps TRBD1 as D (6 bases). The CDR3 has 12 residues. Trimming took off 2 bases at V and 6 bases at J, with 8 bases between the two ends. Germline V gene lookup returns CDR1 SGHRS and CDR2 YFSETQ. CDR3: CASSFYRDGYTF. In DNA, the CDR3 is TGCGCCAGCAGCTTTTACAGGGATGGCTACACCTTC.

V gene TRBV7-9 combines with J gene TRBJ1-1; 8 nucleotides align to TRBD1. V dropped 2 bases and J dropped 1; count of bases not matched to a gene: 3. This CDR3 is built from 15 residues. CDR1 is SEHNR, CDR2 FQNEAQ, per germline (reference sequence). This chain's CDR3 is CASSLPQGANTEAFF. The CDR3 DNA reads as TGTGCCAGCAGCTTACCCCAGGGGGCGAACACTGAAGCTTTCTTT.

This rearrangement joins TRBV20-1 to TRBJ2-5; TRBD2 agrees at 10 bases. Losses at the gene ends were 3 bases for V and 1 base for J; bases not matched to a gene: 11. The CDR3 extends over 17 amino acids. The V gene's germline CDR1 is DFQATT and CDR2 SNEGSKA (reference sequence). In DNA, the CDR3 is TGCAGTGCTAGTTTGCCTAGCGGGAGATCCTTCCAAGAGACCCAGTACTTC. It yields the protein CSASLPSGRSFQETQYF.

The chain links TRBV5-1 to TRBJ2-7, with D possibly matching TRBD1 (7 bases). Germline V gene sequence: CDR1 SGHRS, CDR2 YFSETQ. Trimming shortened V by 4 bases and J by 2 bases, and 16 bases separated the two germline ends. CDR3 length: 15 amino acids. The CDR3 sequence is CASSPGDREAYEQYF. The CDR3 DNA sequence: TGCGCCAGCAGCCCGGGCGACAGGGAGGCCTACGAGCAGTACTTC.

This clone is medium-sized (0.01 to 0.1%) within its sample. The rearrangement uses TRBV30 and TRBJ1-4; perhaps TRBD1 as D (5 bases). CDR1 and CDR2 (germline): GTSNPN, SVGIG (reference sequence). Trimming took 3 bases from V and 11 from J, leaving 13 bases between them. This CDR3 is 12 amino acids long. Here the CDR3 reads CAWSRGTEKLFF. The DNA of the CDR3 is TGTGCCTGGAGCCGGGGGACCGAGAAACTGTTTTTT. Looking up the rest from reference TRBV30 and TRBJ1-4 gives the full variable domain: SQTIHQWPATLVQPVGSPLSLECTVEGTSNPNLYWYRQAAGRGLQLLFYSVGIGQISSEVPQNLSASRPQDRQFILSSKKLLLSDSGFYLCAWSRGTEKLFFGSGTQLSVL.

This clone occurred many times. The V call is TRBV18, the J call TRBJ2-7; 8 bases map to TRBD1. The CDR3 is made up of 15 amino acids. Per germline, CDR1 KGHSH and CDR2 LQKENI. Losses at the gene ends were 5 bases for V and 7 bases for J; bases not matched to a gene: 13. The CDR3 sequence is CASSATRDRTWEQYF. The CDR3 region has the DNA TGTGCCAGCTCAGCCACCCGGGACAGGACGTGGGAGCAGTACTTC.